This passage covers 28 T cell receptor beta chains from one sample sequenced in a study of shared clonotypes between healthy human individuals. The data were produced by immunoSEQ multiplex PCR, yet TCRdb's version contains in-frame clones alone and is incomplete. The table lists some 600,000 clones, 95% to 97% of them singletons. Naive CD8 populations comprised CD45RO-negative cells positively selected for CCR7, excluding terminally differentiated effector memory CD45RA+ cells. The sample taken for sequencing was naive CD8+ T cells sorted from blood. The receptors here all came from a woman aged 25 to 45 in good health.

This chain uses TRBV30 with TRBJ1-3, with unresolved D. Germline CDR1 is GTSNPN and CDR2 is SVGIG (reference sequence). V lost 1 base to trimming and J lost 0 bases, with 13 bases between them. The CDR3 totals 16 residues. The CDR3 protein is CAWSGGPSLSGNTIYF. In nucleotides, the CDR3 is TGTGCCTGGAGTGGTGGACCGTCGCTCTCTGGAAACACCATATATTTT.

With respect to this clone: This same CDR3 is encoded by further DNA sequences in the sample. The CDR3 region is CASSSGYEQYF. CDR3 in DNA: TGTGCCAGCAGCTCGGGCTACGAGCAGTACTTC. The V call is TRBV5-4, the J call TRBJ2-7, with D hard to call. Trimming left V 3 bases short and J 3 bases short, with 4 bases between. The V gene's germline CDR1 is SGHNT and CDR2 YYREEE (reference sequence). The CDR3 runs to 11 residues.

The chain has TRBV6-1 and TRBJ2-5; 10 bases map to TRBD1. The CDR3 consists of 13 residues. CDR1 MNHNS and CDR2 SASEGT come from the germline V gene. The J segment lost 4 bases and the V segment lost 6 bases, leaving 2 bases of the junction unmatched. CDR3 loop: CASRRDRGETQYF. CDR3 coding DNA: TGTGCCAGCAGAAGGGACAGGGGAGAGACCCAGTACTTC.

V usage is TRBV11-2 and J usage is TRBJ1-5; TRBD1 is a possible D gene (5 bases). The germline CDR1 and CDR2 sequences are SGHAT and FQNNGV. The CDR3 spans 15 residues. The V end was cut by 1 base, the J end by 11 bases, with 18 bases between. This CDR3 is CASSLVLTVPRAQHF. As DNA, the CDR3 is TGTGCCAGCAGCTTAGTCCTAACAGTCCCCAGGGCCCAGCATTTT.

Points on this clone: Within the sample, other DNA sequences also encode this same CDR3. The rearrangement joins TRBV5-1 to TRBJ2-6; D uncertain. CDR3 size: 15 residues. Trimming took 0 bases from V and 0 from J, leaving 4 bases between them. From germline, CDR1 is SGHRS and CDR2 YFSETQ. Here the CDR3 DNA reads TGCGCCAGCAGCTTGGACTCCTCTGGGGCCAACGTCCTGACTTTC. Protein: CASSLDSSGANVLTF.

A single count supports this clone. The chain links TRBV19 to TRBJ2-6; TRBD1 matches 9 bases. The trim removed 7 bases at V and 0 bases at J, leaving 10 bases unmatched. The V gene's germline CDR1 is LNHDA and CDR2 SQIVND (reference sequence). CDR3 length equals 18 residues. The CDR3 bases are TGTGCCAGTATTAATCCGGGACAGGGCCCCTCTGGGGCCAACGTCCTGACTTTC. This encodes CASINPGQGPSGANVLTF.

Turning to this clone: One end of the junction varies from germline; a read error may be responsible. The V and J genes are TRBV10-2 and TRBJ2-7; tentative D call: TRBD1 (6 bases). The CDR3 runs 13 residues. The germline V gene has CDR1 WSHSY and CDR2 SAAADI. CDR3: CASQGQGSDEQYF. The CDR3 DNA reads TGCGCCAGTCAGGGGCAGGGCTCCGACGAGCAGTACTTC.

V usage is TRBV20-1 and J usage is TRBJ2-7; D gene uncertain. Germline loops: CDR1 DFQATT, CDR2 SNEGSKA (reference sequence). The CDR3 is 11 amino acids. The CDR3 loop is CSPLSSYEQYF. In DNA form, the CDR3 reads TGCAGCCCTTTGAGCTCCTACGAGCAGTACTTC.

In regard to this clone: This same CDR3 is encoded by further DNA sequences in the sample. This chain connects TRBV28 to TRBJ1-1, with 8 nucleotides matching TRBD1. The germline CDR1 and CDR2 sequences are MDHEN and SYDVKM. The CDR3 is made up of 14 amino acids. With V trimmed by 3 bases and J by 1 base, 1 base remained unmatched. The CDR3 coding sequence is TGTGCCAGCAGTTTGGGACAGGCGAACACTGAAGCTTTCTTT. This translates into CASSLGQANTEAFF.

The rearrangement links TRBV28 to TRBJ1-1; 9 positions agree with TRBD1. V shed 6 bases and J 11 bases; nucleotides not matched to a gene: 4. This CDR3 region has 11 residues. Germline loops: CDR1 MDHEN, CDR2 SYDVKM. The CDR3 DNA follows: TGTGCCAGCAGACAGGGGGCGGACGCTTTCTTT. Residues: CASRQGADAFF.

This chain joins TRBV30 and TRBJ2-1, with no clear D. Germline CDR1 GTSNPN, CDR2 SVGIG (reference sequence). The CDR3 is made up of 13 amino acids. Trimming shortened V by 3 bases and J by 1 base, and 7 bases separated the two germline ends. The chain's CDR3 is CAWSIYSYNEQFF. As DNA, the CDR3 is TGTGCCTGGAGCATCTATTCCTACAATGAGCAGTTCTTC.

This clone appeared a single time. The chain has TRBV4-2 and TRBJ2-1; D not certain. In germline, CDR1 is LGHNA, CDR2 YNFKEQ. The ends were cut back, 3 bases at V and 0 bases at J, with 12 bases in the middle. This CDR3 is 16 amino acids long. CDR3: CASSQNSRSSYNEQFF. The DNA for the CDR3 is TGTGCCAGCAGCCAGAATTCCCGGAGCTCCTACAATGAGCAGTTCTTC.

This chain uses TRBV28 with TRBJ1-5, with 7 positions matching TRBD1. The germline V gene has CDR1 MDHEN and CDR2 SYDVKM. The V gene end was trimmed by 6 bases and the J gene end by 6 bases; junction bases not matched to a gene: 8. This CDR3 comprises 14 residues. CDR3 protein: CASSPTGIGQPQHF. The CDR3 DNA is TGTGCCAGCAGCCCGACAGGGATAGGTCAGCCCCAGCATTTT.

This sequence joins TRBV7-3 and TRBJ2-2, with D unresolved. Germline V gene data show CDR1 as SGHTA and CDR2 as FQGTGA. Trimming pared 1 base from V and 5 bases from J, leaving 8 bases between. This CDR3 region has 14 residues. CDR3: CASSLIYGTGELFF. The CDR3, as DNA: TGTGCCAGCAGCTTAATCTATGGGACCGGGGAGCTGTTTTTT. Complete variable domain (other parts from reference TRBV7-3 and TRBJ2-2): GAGVSQTPSNKVTEKGKYVELRCDPISGHTALYWYRQSLGQGPEFLIYFQGTGAADDSGLPNDRFFAVRPEGSVSTLKIQRTERGDSAVYLCASSLIYGTGELFFGEGSRLTVL.

This chain connects TRBV4-1 to TRBJ1-1; D call uncertain. Germline V lookup: CDR1 MGHRA, CDR2 YSYEKL. The length of the CDR3 is 16 residues. V lost 5 bases and J 1 base, leaving 17 bases between the germline ends. The chain's CDR3 is CASSVTPTGRNTEAFF. CDR3 nucleotide sequence: TGCGCCAGCAGCGTAACCCCGACGGGGAGGAACACTGAAGCTTTCTTT.

The rearrangement uses TRBV28 and TRBJ1-1; D uncertain. The V end lost 2 bases, the J end lost 4 bases, and 11 bases lay between the germline ends. CDR1 and CDR2 from the germline V gene are MDHEN and SYDVKM. This CDR3 contains 14 residues. The DNA of the CDR3 is TGTGCCAGCAGTTTAAGTGGCGAGGGCACTGAAGCTTTCTTT. Protein sequence: CASSLSGEGTEAFF. Full variable domain (rest looked up from reference TRBV28 and TRBJ1-1): DVKVTQSSRYLVKRTGEKVFLECVQDMDHENMFWYRQDPGLGLRLIYFSYDVKMKEKGDIPEGYSVSREKKERFSLILESASTNQTSMYLCASSLSGEGTEAFFGQGTRLTVV.

The chain joins TRBV2 to TRBJ2-7; 7 bases line up with TRBD2. Germline V gene data show CDR1 as SNHLY and CDR2 as FYNNEI. J gave up 0 bases and V 7 bases, and 6 bases lay outside the gene matches. This CDR3 has 14 residues. This CDR3 is CASNQGGGSYEQYF. CDR3 coding DNA: TGTGCCAGCAATCAAGGCGGGGGCTCCTACGAGCAGTACTTC.

The CDR3 here is CASSLRDRLNTEAFF. CDR3 nucleotides: TGTGCCAGCAGCCTACGGGACAGACTGAACACTGAAGCTTTCTTT. The chain links TRBV5-5 to TRBJ1-1; 7 nucleotides align to TRBD1. Germline-derived CDR1 and CDR2 are SGHKS and YYEKEE (reference sequence). The CDR3 length is 15 residues. With V trimmed by 4 bases and J by 0 bases, 6 bases remained unmatched. Complete variable domain (other parts from reference TRBV5-5 and TRBJ1-1): DAGVTQSPTHLIKTRGQQVTLRCSPISGHKSVSWYQQVLGQGPQFIFQYYEKEERGRGNFPDRFSARQFPNYSSELNVNALLLGDSALYLCASSLRDRLNTEAFFGQGTRLTVV.

The gene calls are TRBV4-1 and TRBJ2-1; D not certain. V was trimmed by 1 base and J by 6 bases, leaving 13 bases between them. Germline CDR1 is MGHRA and CDR2 is YSYEKL. The CDR3 is made up of 15 amino acids. CDR3 protein: CASSQGTEGSNEQFF. For the CDR3, the DNA is TGCGCCAGCAGCCAAGGGACGGAAGGGTCCAATGAGCAGTTCTTC.

The chain joins TRBV10-1 to TRBJ2-1; the match to TRBD2 covers 9 bases. The J segment lost 7 bases and the V segment lost 3 bases, leaving 7 bases of the junction unmatched. This CDR3 has 15 amino acids. The V gene's germline CDR1 is WNHNN and CDR2 SYGVQD (reference sequence). CDR3: CASSERRLADNEQFF. The CDR3 DNA reads TGCGCCAGCAGTGAACGCAGACTAGCGGATAATGAGCAGTTCTTC.

The gene calls are TRBV28 and TRBJ2-1, with TRBD2 identical over 11 bases. CDR3 length equals 17 residues. The germline V gene has CDR1 MDHEN and CDR2 SYDVKM. Trimming at V came to 3 bases and at J to 4 bases, leaving 8 bases not matched to a gene. This chain's CDR3 is CASSFPILAGAYNEQFF. The CDR3 bases are TGTGCCAGCAGTTTCCCCATACTAGCGGGAGCTTACAATGAGCAGTTCTTC. The whole variable domain, filled in from reference TRBV28 and TRBJ2-1, reads DVKVTQSSRYLVKRTGEKVFLECVQDMDHENMFWYRQDPGLGLRLIYFSYDVKMKEKGDIPEGYSVSREKKERFSLILESASTNQTSMYLCASSFPILAGAYNEQFFGPGTRLTVL.

J is TRBJ2-4 and V is TRBV27; D possibly corresponds to TRBD1 (5 bases). V shed 2 bases and J shed 8 bases, with 10 bases lying between them. CDR3 length: 13 residues. Germline CDR1 reads MNHEY; CDR2 reads SMNVEV (reference sequence). The CDR3 spells CASSLAGLDIQYF. The CDR3 DNA is TGTGCCAGCAGTTTAGCAGGGCTGGACATTCAGTACTTC.

This chain connects TRBV4-1 to TRBJ2-3; weak D call: TRBD2 (6 bases). Trimming removed 2 bases from V and 3 bases from J, with 12 bases in between. Germline V gene data show CDR1 as MGHRA and CDR2 as YSYEKL. This CDR3 spans 15 amino acids. The CDR3 is CASSQMEGITDTQYF. CDR3 nucleotide sequence: TGCGCCAGCAGCCAAATGGAGGGGATTACAGATACGCAGTATTTT.

The CDR3 sequence: CASSLLGQQETQYF. As DNA, the CDR3 is TGCGCCAGCAGCTTACTCGGGCAGCAAGAGACCCAGTACTTC. The chain joins TRBV5-1 to TRBJ2-5, with no clear D. V was pared by 2 bases and J by 2 bases, with 10 bases between. This CDR3 is built from 14 residues. Germline CDR1 is SGHRS and CDR2 is YFSETQ.

The chain is built from TRBV5-4 and TRBJ2-3; the match to TRBD2 covers 7 bases. V lost 4 bases to trimming and J lost 2 bases; unmatched junction nucleotides: 7. The germline V gene encodes CDR1 SGHNT and CDR2 YYREEE (reference sequence). The CDR3 has 15 amino acids. As DNA, the CDR3 is TGTGCCAGCAGCGAACTAGCGTTTCCCACAGATACGCAGTATTTT. Its protein product is CASSELAFPTDTQYF.

CDR3 loop: CASSGRLAGGDTQYF. The CDR3 coding sequence is TGTGCCAGCAGCGGACGACTAGCGGGAGGAGATACGCAGTATTTT. V and J are TRBV9 and TRBJ2-3, with TRBD2 matching 13 bases. Germline values: CDR1 SGDLS, CDR2 YYNGEE. The J segment lost 5 bases and the V segment lost 3 bases, leaving 3 bases of the junction unmatched. This CDR3 spans 15 amino acids.

The rearrangement links TRBV6-1 to TRBJ1-1; 7 nucleotides agree with TRBD1. This CDR3 has 14 amino acids. Germline trimming cut 5 bases from V and 4 bases from J; bases unmatched to any gene: 7. Germline CDR1 reads MNHNS; CDR2 reads SASEGT. The CDR3 here is CASSRTGEGTEAFF. The DNA for the CDR3 is TGTGCCAGCAGTAGAACAGGGGAGGGCACTGAAGCTTTCTTT.

This clone has just a few counts. The V and J genes are TRBV7-9 and TRBJ1-1; possible D gene TRBD1, 6 bases. Trimming left V 3 bases short and J 3 bases short, with 11 bases between. Germline-derived CDR1 and CDR2 are SEHNR and FQNEAQ (reference sequence). This CDR3 region has 14 residues. The CDR3 sequence: CASSFGTPDTEAFF. CDR3 bases: TGTGCCAGCAGCTTCGGGACACCCGACACTGAAGCTTTCTTT.